One T cell receptor beta chain is described in this entry. Its antigen is unknown. TCRdb's copy holds only in-frame clones and misses some; the assay was immunoSEQ multiplex PCR. The sample lists under 130,000 clones; around 90% were seen once. V shed 5 bases and J 8 bases; nucleotides not matched to a gene: 10. CDR3 length: 14 residues. In germline, CDR1 is MNHEY, CDR2 SVGEGT. The data stem from a study of T cell responses to AZD1222 COVID-19 vaccine. Study-level information: Both about-4-week and about-12-week second-dose recipients were combined.

Whole-study findings and limits: Spike was spanned by vaccine-associated CD4 TCRs, which were dominant at 160-218 and 743-854. Samples come after the peak T cell response, not at day 14. Donors were mostly white British, more females; clonal diversity possibly underestimated.

The chain carries TRBV6-2 or TRBV6-3 and TRBJ1-2; the match to TRBD1 covers 8 bases. The material was peripheral blood, obtained on day 0 of AZD1222 vaccination. The receptor's source is an adult in good health. CDR3 nucleotides: TGTGCCAGCAGTGGACAGGGATTATCGGGAGGCTACACCTTC. Protein sequence: CASSGQGLSGGYTF.